A selection of T cell receptor beta chains follows, all from one sample in a study of T-cell memory formation after mild COVID-19. TCRdb analysed the 5' RACE reads with MiXCR anew, one entry per CDR3 protein. The sample lists approximately 450,000 distinct CDR3 sequences, 18% seen once, with roughly 12% in the top ten. The sample consisted of PBMCs or a T cell subset sorted from them (not recorded which). These receptors were obtained from an adult woman who had mild COVID-19 (a few samples of this study predate the infection). Cell type and time point are not known. Both conserved end residues are part of each CDR3. The order of the fields is J gene, clone size, V gene, D gene, CDR3 DNA, CDR3 protein. D genes are given only for firm matches. The size of a clone is reported for some rows only, either as once, few or many, or as a class for expanded clones.

j_call: TRBJ2-7; clone_size: few; v_call: TRBV29-1; d_call: .; cdr3_nt: TGCAGCGTTGAAATAGACGGCTACGAGCAGTACTTC; cdr3_aa: CSVEIDGYEQYF
j_call: TRBJ2-7; clone_size: few; v_call: TRBV5-1; d_call: .; cdr3_nt: TGCGCCAGCAGCGGGTGGGGCAGTTACGAGCAGTACTTC; cdr3_aa: CASSGWGSYEQYF
j_call: TRBJ2-1; clone_size: .; v_call: TRBV5-1; d_call: .; cdr3_nt: TGCGCCAGCAGCGGAAAGGGGGTTGGCGGGGGCCTCAATGAGCAGTTCTTC; cdr3_aa: CASSGKGVGGGLNEQFF
j_call: TRBJ2-1; clone_size: .; v_call: TRBV19; d_call: TRBD1; cdr3_nt: TGTGCCAGTTCCCCGAAGACAGGGATAACCTACAATGAGCAGTTCTTC; cdr3_aa: CASSPKTGITYNEQFF
j_call: TRBJ1-5; clone_size: .; v_call: TRBV6-6; d_call: .; cdr3_nt: TGTGCCAGCAGAGACCGGGCTGGGGGTCAGCCCCAGCATTTT; cdr3_aa: CASRDRAGGQPQHF
j_call: TRBJ2-1; clone_size: .; v_call: TRBV5-1; d_call: .; cdr3_nt: TGCGCCAGCAGCTTCCGACTATTTTCCTACAATGAGCAGTTCTTC; cdr3_aa: CASSFRLFSYNEQFF
j_call: TRBJ1-1; clone_size: .; v_call: TRBV15; d_call: .; cdr3_nt: TGTGCCACCAGCACAGGGTGGGACACTGAAGCTTTCTTT; cdr3_aa: CATSTGWDTEAFF
j_call: TRBJ2-3; clone_size: .; v_call: TRBV7-3; d_call: .; cdr3_nt: TGTGCCAGCAGCTTCGGTTGGGACACAGATACGCAGTATTTT; cdr3_aa: CASSFGWDTDTQYF
j_call: TRBJ1-2; clone_size: .; v_call: TRBV7-2; d_call: TRBD1; cdr3_nt: TGTGCCAGCAGCTCAGGGGGGACAGGGTCTCGAGGCTACACCTTC; cdr3_aa: CASSSGGTGSRGYTF
j_call: TRBJ2-1; clone_size: .; v_call: TRBV3-1; d_call: TRBD2; cdr3_nt: TGTGCCAGCAGCCAAGATCGAGTGGCGGGGGTGGCCAATGAGCAGTTCTTC; cdr3_aa: CASSQDRVAGVANEQFF
j_call: TRBJ2-2; clone_size: .; v_call: TRBV6-2/TRBV6-3; d_call: .; cdr3_nt: TGTGCCAGCACCCCAAGAGAGGGGCACGGGGAGCTGTTTTTT; cdr3_aa: CASTPREGHGELFF
j_call: TRBJ1-2; clone_size: once; v_call: TRBV3-1; d_call: .; cdr3_nt: TGTGCCAGCAGCCCAAGATACGTCGGGGATCGTATTAATGGCTACACCTTC; cdr3_aa: CASSPRYVGDRINGYTF
j_call: TRBJ2-3; clone_size: few; v_call: TRBV7-9; d_call: .; cdr3_nt: TGTGCCAGCAGCTCCGGGGCAGATACGCAGTATTTT; cdr3_aa: CASSSGADTQYF
j_call: TRBJ2-1; clone_size: few; v_call: TRBV10-3; d_call: .; cdr3_nt: TGTGCCATCAGCGAAGGGGGGACAGTCGAGCAGTTCTTC; cdr3_aa: CAISEGGTVEQFF
j_call: TRBJ1-6; clone_size: .; v_call: TRBV11-2; d_call: TRBD1; cdr3_nt: TGTGCCAGCAGCTTAGACTGGACAGGGAGGCGCCCAAATTCACCCCTCCACTTT; cdr3_aa: CASSLDWTGRRPNSPLHF
j_call: TRBJ2-3; clone_size: few; v_call: TRBV4-2; d_call: TRBD2; cdr3_nt: TGTGCCAGCAGCCAAGGCGGGAGGGCCGCAGATACGCAGTATTTT; cdr3_aa: CASSQGGRAADTQYF
j_call: TRBJ2-1; clone_size: .; v_call: TRBV4-1; d_call: TRBD2; cdr3_nt: TGCGCCAGCAGCCAAACTAGCGGGGGGGCCAATGAGCAGTTCTTC; cdr3_aa: CASSQTSGGANEQFF
j_call: TRBJ1-4; clone_size: .; v_call: TRBV12-3/TRBV12-4; d_call: TRBD1; cdr3_nt: TGTGCCAGCAGGAGACAGGGAATAGATGAAAAACTGTTTTTT; cdr3_aa: CASRRQGIDEKLFF
j_call: TRBJ2-7; clone_size: .; v_call: TRBV21-1; d_call: .; cdr3_nt: TGTGCCAGCCTCCAAATTGACAGCCCGGGGGAGATTAACGAGCAGTACTTC; cdr3_aa: CASLQIDSPGEINEQYF
j_call: TRBJ2-1; clone_size: .; v_call: TRBV6-1; d_call: .; cdr3_nt: TGTGCCAGCAGCCCCGGGCGGACACAGCAGTTCTTC; cdr3_aa: CASSPGRTQQFF
j_call: TRBJ1-2; clone_size: .; v_call: TRBV5-4; d_call: TRBD1; cdr3_nt: TGTGCCAGCAGCCAGGGGGGAGACCTCAACTATGGCTACACCTTC; cdr3_aa: CASSQGGDLNYGYTF
j_call: TRBJ1-2; clone_size: few; v_call: TRBV6-6; d_call: TRBD1; cdr3_nt: TGTGCCAGCAGTCATGGGACAGGGCGAGATAGCAATGGCTACACCTTC; cdr3_aa: CASSHGTGRDSNGYTF
j_call: TRBJ2-3; clone_size: .; v_call: TRBV27; d_call: .; cdr3_nt: TGTGCCAGCAGTTGGGGGGGCGGGGCCACCACAGATACGCAGTATTTT; cdr3_aa: CASSWGGGATTDTQYF